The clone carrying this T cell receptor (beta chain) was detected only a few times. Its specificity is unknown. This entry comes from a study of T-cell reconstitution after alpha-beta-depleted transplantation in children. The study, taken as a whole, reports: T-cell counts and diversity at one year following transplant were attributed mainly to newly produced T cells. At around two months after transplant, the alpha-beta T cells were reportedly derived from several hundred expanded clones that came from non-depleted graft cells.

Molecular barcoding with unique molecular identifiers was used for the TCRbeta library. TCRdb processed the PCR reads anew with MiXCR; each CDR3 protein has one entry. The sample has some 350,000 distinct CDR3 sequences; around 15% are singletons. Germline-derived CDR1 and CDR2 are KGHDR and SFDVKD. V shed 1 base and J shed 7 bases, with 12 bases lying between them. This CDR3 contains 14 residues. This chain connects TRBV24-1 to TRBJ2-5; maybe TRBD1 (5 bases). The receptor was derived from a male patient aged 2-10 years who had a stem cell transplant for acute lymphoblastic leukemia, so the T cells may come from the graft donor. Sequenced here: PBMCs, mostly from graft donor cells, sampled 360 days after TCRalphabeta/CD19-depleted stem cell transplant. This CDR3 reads CATSDFSQDRTQYF. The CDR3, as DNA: TGTGCCACCAGTGATTTCTCACAGGACCGGACCCAGTACTTC.